This TCR beta chain is drawn from a study of cytomegalovirus exposure and HLA in healthy donors. PCR was performed using 60 Vbeta and 13 Jbeta primers. Some clones are missing from TCRdb's copy, which holds only in-frame ones; the method was immunoSEQ multiplex PCR. The sample includes roughly 50,000 clones. This CDR3 comprises 14 residues. CDR1 is SNHLY, CDR2 FYNNEI, per germline. Trimming shortened V by 8 bases and J by 1 base, and 12 bases separated the two germline ends. Specimen: PBMCs. The J gene is TRBJ1-5, the V gene TRBV2; possibly TRBD1 for D (6 bases). This TCR was recovered from a woman aged 40 to 50 in good health and CMV-seronegative. Here the CDR3 DNA reads TGTGCCAGCGCGAGCCAGGGGAGCAATCAGCCCCAGCATTTT. Residues: CASASQGSNQPQHF.